The following is a T cell receptor (beta chain) sequence with its context. Its antigen is still unknown. The data stem from a study of identifying expanded T cells in peripheral blood. General study results and limits: Across healthy donors, higher total template counts meant significantly greater roughly 2-week count variance.

Using immunoSEQ multiplex PCR, the repertoire was profiled, and TCRdb retains in-frame clones only, with some absent. The table records around 130,000 clones, less than 90% of them present only once. No infections or other immune events were documented during collection. There are 15 residues in the CDR3. The V gene's germline CDR1 is SNHLY and CDR2 FYNNEI. After removal of 8 bases from V and 4 bases from J, the junction contained 9 bases not matched to a gene. Material for sequencing was blood. This sequence joins TRBV2 and TRBJ2-3; 10 bases map to TRBD2. The receptor's source is a person aged 18 to 75 in good health. CDR3 nucleotide sequence: TGTGCCAGCCTTGAGACTAGCGGGCCCCCAGATACGCAGTATTTT. Translated: CASLETSGPPDTQYF.